The 22 T cell receptor beta chains in this list originate from one sample, sequenced in a study of blood T cell repertoires in COVID-19. The method was immunoSEQ multiplex PCR; TCRdb's version includes in-frame clones alone and lacks a portion of them. Of 85,000 to 110,000 clones listed, about 80% are singletons. Specimen: peripheral blood. These receptors were obtained from a human donor in a cohort sampled during active or convalescent COVID-19.

The chain employs TRBV10-3 and TRBJ1-1; D is undetermined. Germline V gene data show CDR1 as ENHRY and CDR2 as SYGVKD. The CDR3 has 17 residues. Trimming left V 6 bases short and J 5 bases short, with 25 bases between. In nucleotides, the CDR3 is TGTGCCATCAGCCAAACAGAATACAAAGCGGGGAAGACTGAAGCTTTCTTT. Translating gives CAISQTEYKAGKTEAFF.

This chain connects TRBV5-1 to TRBJ2-3; D perhaps matches TRBD1 (5 bases). Germline V gene data show CDR1 as SGHRS and CDR2 as YFSETQ. This CDR3 region has 16 residues. Trimming removed 0 bases from V and 3 bases from J, with 14 bases in between. Here the CDR3 reads CASSLDADIRTDTQYF. The CDR3 DNA sequence: TGCGCCAGCAGCTTGGACGCGGACATCCGAACAGATACGCAGTATTTT. The entire variable domain, with the rest obtained from reference TRBV5-1 and TRBJ2-3, is as follows: KAGVTQTPRYLIKTRGQQVTLSCSPISGHRSVSWYQQTPGQGLQFLFEYFSETQRNKGNFPGRFSGRQFSNSRSEMNVSTLELGDSALYLCASSLDADIRTDTQYFGPGTRLTVL.

This sequence joins TRBV2 and TRBJ2-7, with TRBD2 as a possible D gene (6 bases). The V and J ends lost 6 bases and 5 bases respectively, with 20 bases between them. The CDR3 has 15 residues. Germline lookup yields CDR1 SNHLY and CDR2 FYNNEI. The CDR3 region has the DNA TGTGCCAGCAGCGCCCCGGGACTCAACTATCACGAGCAGTACTTC. It codes for CASSAPGLNYHEQYF.

J is TRBJ1-6 and V is TRBV30; 9 bases agree with TRBD1. The CDR3 runs 15 residues. Per the germline V gene, CDR1 is GTSNPN and CDR2 is SVGIG (reference sequence). J gave up 10 bases and V 2 bases, and 9 bases lay outside the gene matches. This CDR3 reads CAWSITGQGKSPLHF. In DNA, the CDR3 is TGTGCCTGGAGTATAACGGGACAGGGTAAATCACCCCTCCACTTT.

The chain uses TRBV6-5 and TRBJ2-2; D is ambiguous. The CDR3 covers 13 residues. The germline CDR1 and CDR2 sequences are MNHEY and SVGAGI. V was trimmed by 6 bases and J by 0 bases, leaving 5 bases between them. The CDR3: CASRHPNTGELFF. The CDR3 DNA reads TGTGCCAGCAGACACCCGAACACCGGGGAGCTGTTTTTT.

A single count supports this clone. The V gene is TRBV28, the J gene TRBJ1-5; 7 positions match TRBD1. Germline V lookup: CDR1 MDHEN, CDR2 SYDVKM. The CDR3 has 16 amino acids. With V trimmed by 3 bases and J by 2 bases, 7 bases remained unmatched. The CDR3 here is CASSFARTGRNQPQHF. In nucleotides, the CDR3 is TGTGCCAGCAGTTTTGCCCGGACAGGACGCAATCAGCCCCAGCATTTT.

The V call is TRBV4-1, the J call TRBJ1-6; D uncertain. Per germline, CDR1 MGHRA and CDR2 YSYEKL. This CDR3 has 22 amino acids. Trimming took 1 base from V and 0 from J, leaving 25 bases between them. CDR3 nucleotide sequence: TGCGCCAGCAGCCAAGCCTGGGTCCCGGGTGCCCCTAAGAGCTCCTATAATTCACCCCTCCACTTT. As protein: CASSQAWVPGAPKSSYNSPLHF.

V is TRBV10-3 and J is TRBJ1-1; D unclear. CDR1 ENHRY and CDR2 SYGVKD come from the germline V gene. Deletions cut 6 bases from V and 1 base from J, with 18 bases between. There are 16 residues in the CDR3. CDR3 protein: CAIRVAPGRSNTEAFF. As DNA, the CDR3 is TGTGCCATCAGGGTAGCGCCCGGACGGTCGAACACTGAAGCTTTCTTT.

This clone was counted between two and nine times. This chain joins TRBV7-9 and TRBJ1-4; perhaps TRBD1 as D (6 bases). The CDR3 length is 15 residues. V was cut by 5 bases and J by 4 bases, with 14 bases left in between. Germline V gene sequence: CDR1 SEHNR, CDR2 FQNEAQ (reference sequence). Written as DNA, the CDR3 is TGTGCCAGCAGCCCCGGACAGTATGGTAATGAAAAACTGTTTTTT. The encoded protein is CASSPGQYGNEKLFF.

V and J are TRBV11-2 and TRBJ1-1, with 7 bases aligning to TRBD1. Unmatched junction bases numbered 10, after V lost 5 bases and J lost 10 bases. The CDR3 covers 13 residues. Germline values: CDR1 SGHAT, CDR2 FQNNGV. The CDR3 DNA reads as TGTGCCAGCAGCCCCCCGGCAGGGGGGAGAGCTTTCTTT. This gives the protein CASSPPAGGRAFF.

CDR3 coding DNA: TGTGCCAGTAGTGGGGGGTCCTACGAGCAGTACTTC. This encodes CASSGGSYEQYF. This chain uses TRBV19 with TRBJ2-7, with D tentatively TRBD2 (6 bases). V lost 5 bases to trimming and J lost 1 base, with 6 bases between them. The CDR3 totals 12 residues. Germline CDR1 reads LNHDA; CDR2 reads SQIVND (reference sequence). Combining the CDR3 with reference TRBV19 and TRBJ2-7 gives the whole variable domain DGGITQSPKYLFRKEGQNVTLSCEQNLNHDAMYWYRQDPGQGLRLIYYSQIVNDFQKGDIAEGYSVSREKKESFPLTVTSAQKNPTAFYLCASSGGSYEQYFGPGTRLTVT.

This sequence joins TRBV19 and TRBJ1-6; D gene uncertain. The CDR3 totals 16 residues. Germline V gene sequence: CDR1 LNHDA, CDR2 SQIVND (reference sequence). V dropped 5 bases and J dropped 7 bases, with 18 bases sitting between them. The CDR3, as DNA: TGTGCCAGTAGTTTTCCCAATACCGCCAGGAATTCACCCCTCCACTTT. This sequence encodes CASSFPNTARNSPLHF.

The rearrangement joins TRBV6-5 to TRBJ2-7; tentatively, D is TRBD2 (5 bases). This CDR3 spans 13 amino acids. The V end lost 8 bases, the J end lost 2 bases, and 13 bases lay between the germline ends. Germline V CDR1 and CDR2: MNHEY, SVGAGI. CDR3 loop: CASLPSGTYEQYF. As DNA, the CDR3 is TGTGCCAGCCTCCCCTCGGGAACCTACGAGCAGTACTTC.

This chain uses TRBV7-2 with TRBJ2-2, with a possible D match to TRBD1 (5 bases). Per germline, CDR1 SGHTA and CDR2 FQGNSA. The ends were cut back, 0 bases at V and 4 bases at J, with 12 bases in the middle. The CDR3 sequence is 16 residues long. Written as DNA, the CDR3 is TGTGCCAGCAGCTTAGCAGGGGCGTCGAGCACCGGGGAGCTGTTTTTT. Its protein is CASSLAGASSTGELFF.

In this sample, this clone turned up a few times. This chain links TRBV7-2 with TRBJ2-5, with TRBD1 identical over 9 bases. CDR3 size: 19 residues. Unmatched junction bases numbered 18, after V lost 5 bases and J lost 2 bases. The germline CDR1 and CDR2 sequences are SGHTA and FQGNSA. This CDR3 reads CASSPRTGAAVGPQETQYF. As DNA, the CDR3 is TGTGCCAGCAGCCCTCGGACAGGGGCAGCGGTTGGGCCTCAAGAGACCCAGTACTTC.

V usage is TRBV30 and J usage is TRBJ2-2; D may be TRBD2 (6 bases). The CDR3 sequence is 14 residues long. Trimming stripped 3 bases from V and 2 bases from J, with 10 bases between. Germline CDR1 reads GTSNPN; CDR2 reads SVGIG (reference sequence). CDR3 nucleotide sequence: TGTGCCTGGAGGTTCGGGGGAAACACCGGGGAGCTGTTTTTT. Protein sequence: CAWRFGGNTGELFF. Filled out from reference TRBV30 and TRBJ2-2, the complete variable domain reads SQTIHQWPATLVQPVGSPLSLECTVEGTSNPNLYWYRQAAGRGLQLLFYSVGIGQISSEVPQNLSASRPQDRQFILSSKKLLLSDSGFYLCAWRFGGNTGELFFGEGSRLTVL.

The chain employs TRBV2 and TRBJ2-7; D gene unclear. Trimming pared 7 bases from V and 2 bases from J, leaving 9 bases between. The CDR3 has 12 amino acids. Looked up from germline, CDR1 is SNHLY and CDR2 is FYNNEI. This chain's CDR3 is CASMGLTYEQYF. CDR3 DNA: TGTGCCAGCATGGGCCTAACCTACGAGCAGTACTTC.

The chain has TRBV7-9 and TRBJ2-3; D possibly corresponds to TRBD2 (5 bases). CDR1 is SEHNR, CDR2 FQNEAQ, per germline (reference sequence). Trimming stripped 1 base from V and 4 bases from J, with 18 bases between. The CDR3 spans 17 residues. CDR3 bases: TGTGCCAGCAGCTTAGGGAGGCGGCTAGGGTTCCCAGATACGCAGTATTTT. The encoded protein is CASSLGRRLGFPDTQYF.

The chain recombines TRBV7-9 with TRBJ1-2; weak D call: TRBD1 (5 bases). V gave up 0 bases and J gave up 2 bases, with 10 bases separating them. Germline assignment: CDR1 SEHNR and CDR2 FQNEAQ (reference sequence). The CDR3 spans 15 residues. CDR3 coding DNA: TGTGCCAGCAGCTTAGCCCCAGACAGCAACTATGGCTACACCTTC. This gives the protein CASSLAPDSNYGYTF. Filled out from reference TRBV7-9 and TRBJ1-2, the complete variable domain reads DTGVSQNPRHKITKRGQNVTFRCDPISEHNRLYWYRQTLGQGPEFLTYFQNEAQLEKSRLLSDRFSAERPKGSFSTLEIQRTEQGDSAMYLCASSLAPDSNYGYTFGSGTRLTVV.

The J gene is TRBJ1-3, the V gene TRBV14, with D unresolved. V lost 1 base and J lost 0, with 7 bases in between. The CDR3 is made up of 15 amino acids. Germline V gives CDR1 SGHDN, CDR2 FVKESK. The chain's CDR3 is CASSQARSSGNTIYF. The CDR3 DNA reads as TGTGCCAGCAGCCAAGCTCGGAGCTCTGGAAACACCATATATTTT.

This clone was observed a single time. The V gene is TRBV7-9, the J gene TRBJ2-5, with TRBD1 matching over 8 bases. Unmatched junction bases numbered 8, after V lost 0 bases and J lost 2 bases. Germline CDR1 and CDR2: SEHNR and FQNEAQ (reference sequence). The length of the CDR3 is 17 residues. CDR3 in DNA: TGTGCCAGCAGCTTAGCGCGGCGGAACAGGGGGCAAGAGACCCAGTACTTC. Translation: CASSLARRNRGQETQYF. Using reference TRBV7-9 and TRBJ2-5 for the parts outside the CDR3, the full variable domain is DTGVSQNPRHKITKRGQNVTFRCDPISEHNRLYWYRQTLGQGPEFLTYFQNEAQLEKSRLLSDRFSAERPKGSFSTLEIQRTEQGDSAMYLCASSLARRNRGQETQYFGPGTRLLVL.

The chain carries TRBV5-1 and TRBJ2-7, with 8 nucleotides matching TRBD2. Germline CDR1 is SGHRS and CDR2 is YFSETQ. Unmatched junction bases numbered 14, after V lost 3 bases and J lost 0 bases. This CDR3 is 18 amino acids long. The CDR3 sequence is CASSWGLSGGPSSYEQYF. CDR3 sequence (DNA): TGCGCCAGCAGCTGGGGACTGAGCGGGGGCCCGAGCTCCTACGAGCAGTACTTC.